The text below deals with one T cell receptor (beta chain). No antigen is known for it. The data were obtained in a study of identifying expanded T cells in peripheral blood. Findings and limits, study-wide: Roughly two-week clone count variance significantly increased as total template count grew. Technical replicates showed about 1.2 changed clones; approximately 2 weeks 15 to 20; four weeks 19.

Libraries were prepared by immunoSEQ multiplex PCR; TCRdb keeps only in-frame clonotypes and omits some of them. The sample has 100,000 to 150,000 clones, approximately 84% seen once. CDR1 and CDR2 (germline): LNHDA, SQIVND (reference sequence). The CDR3 sequence is 13 residues long. V lost 4 bases, J lost 5 bases, and 11 bases lay in between. This sequence was found in a person aged 18 to 75 in good health. The rearrangement links TRBV19 to TRBJ1-2; D ambiguous. Material for sequencing was blood. The CDR3 DNA is TGTGCCAGTAGTAGTCCCTCGGGGTATGGCTACACCTTC. It specifies CASSSPSGYGYTF.